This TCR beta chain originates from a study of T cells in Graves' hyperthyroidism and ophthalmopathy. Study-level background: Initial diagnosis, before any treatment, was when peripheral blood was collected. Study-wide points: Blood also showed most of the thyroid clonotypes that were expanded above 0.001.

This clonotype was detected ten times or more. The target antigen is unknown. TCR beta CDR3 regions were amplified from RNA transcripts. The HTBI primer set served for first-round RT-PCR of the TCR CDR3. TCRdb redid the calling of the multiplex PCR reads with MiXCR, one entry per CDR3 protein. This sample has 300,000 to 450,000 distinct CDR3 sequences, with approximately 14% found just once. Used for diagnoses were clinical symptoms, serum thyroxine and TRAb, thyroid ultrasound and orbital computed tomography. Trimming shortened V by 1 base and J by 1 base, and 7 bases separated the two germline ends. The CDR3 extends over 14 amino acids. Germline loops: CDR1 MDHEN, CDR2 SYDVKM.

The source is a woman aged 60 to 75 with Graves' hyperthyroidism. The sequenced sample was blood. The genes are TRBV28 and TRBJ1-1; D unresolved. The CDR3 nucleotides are TGTGCCAGCAGTTTATACGACCGGAACACTGAAGCTTTCTTT. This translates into CASSLYDRNTEAFF.